Below, 9 T cell receptor beta chains from the same sample are listed, as sequenced in a study of blood T cells in healthy people across ages. It was with a sample-barcoded 5' primer and a J-beta primer mix that a second PCR of about 7 to 12 cycles was run. TCRdb processed the 5' RACE reads anew with MiXCR; each CDR3 protein has one entry. The repertoire consists of over a million distinct CDR3 sequences, with approximately 43% occurring once and the leading ten covering around 4%. Material: blood. The receptors stem from a woman aged 18-35 years in good health.

This clonotype was picked up many times. The J gene is TRBJ2-5, the V gene TRBV6-5, with 9 bases fitting TRBD1. J was trimmed by 5 bases and V by 7 bases; bases with no gene match: 5. CDR1 is MNHEY and CDR2 is SVGAGI in the germline V gene. This CDR3 has 13 amino acids. CDR3 DNA: TGTGCCAGCAATCGGGACAGGGATGAGACCCAGTACTTC. This codes for CASNRDRDETQYF.

This clonotype has more than one count but fewer than ten. The chain couples TRBV9 to TRBJ2-5, with D perhaps given as TRBD1 or TRBD2 (5 bases each). This CDR3 is 16 amino acids long. Germline CDR1 reads SGDLS; CDR2 reads YYNGEE. V gave up 0 bases and J gave up 4 bases, with 16 bases separating them. This chain's CDR3 is CASSVGVELRGETQYF. In DNA form, the CDR3 reads TGTGCCAGCAGCGTAGGGGTAGAACTGAGGGGAGAGACCCAGTACTTC.

V and J are TRBV5-5 and TRBJ1-2; D call uncertain. Germline V lookup: CDR1 SGHKS, CDR2 YYEKEE (reference sequence). The CDR3 sequence is 14 residues long. V was shortened by 3 bases and J by 8 bases, with 17 bases between the two germline ends. The CDR3 DNA is TGTGCCAGCAGCTCTCAAGTTTCCCGATCGGGCTACACCTTC. It is translated as CASSSQVSRSGYTF.

The chain uses TRBV4-1 and TRBJ2-1; 7 nucleotides line up with TRBD2. Gene TRBJ2-7 matches the end of the DNA better, so the J call may be wrong. The CDR3 totals 17 residues. Per germline, CDR1 MGHRA and CDR2 YSYEKL. CDR3 amino acids: CASSLFGGESSYNEQYF. The CDR3, as DNA: TGCGCCAGCAGCCTCTTTGGGGGGGAGAGCTCCTACAATGAGCAGTACTTC.

J is TRBJ1-3 and V is TRBV6-5; D perhaps matches TRBD1 (5 bases). The CDR3 length is 16 residues. Germline V gene data show CDR1 as MNHEY and CDR2 as SVGAGI. Trimming stripped 0 bases from V and 8 bases from J, with 17 bases between. The CDR3 nucleotides are TGTGCCAGCAGTTACTCCTGGGGCTCTTTCGAAGACACCATATATTTT. This sequence encodes CASSYSWGSFEDTIYF.

In this sample, this clonotype turned up once. The rearrangement uses TRBV5-1 and TRBJ2-2; no clear D. CDR3 length equals 16 residues. V was clipped by 0 bases and J by 6 bases, with 15 bases between them. CDR1 and CDR2 (germline): SGHRS, YFSETQ. CDR3 residues: CASSLGRPSLAGELFF. The CDR3 nucleotides are TGCGCCAGCAGCTTGGGAAGGCCCTCCCTAGCCGGGGAGCTGTTTTTT.

The rearrangement links TRBV5-1 to TRBJ2-4; D remains ambiguous. Germline V gene data show CDR1 as SGHRS and CDR2 as YFSETQ. The CDR3 extends over 13 amino acids. V dropped 5 bases and J dropped 13 bases, with 19 bases sitting between them. The CDR3 DNA follows: TGCGCCAGCAGTCCACAATGGCACAATGAGCAGTACTTC. Translated: CASSPQWHNEQYF.

The gene calls are TRBV24-1 and TRBJ2-1; 9 bases match TRBD1. CDR1 is KGHDR and CDR2 is SFDVKD in the germline V gene. The CDR3 has 15 residues. J was trimmed by 3 bases and V by 4 bases; bases with no gene match: 3. The CDR3 here is CATSDRDRDYNEQFF. CDR3 nucleotide sequence: TGTGCCACCAGTGACAGGGACAGGGACTACAATGAGCAGTTCTTC.

This clonotype was seen ten or more times. This chain links TRBV29-1 with TRBJ2-7; D might be TRBD1 or TRBD2, each matching 5 bases. The germline V and J ends were trimmed by 6 bases and 3 bases, with 12 bases remaining between them. The CDR3 runs to 12 residues. CDR1 is SQVTM and CDR2 is ANQGSEA in the germline V gene. The DNA of the CDR3 is TGCAGCGTGACAGTGGAGGTCTACGAGCAGTACTTC. Its protein product is CSVTVEVYEQYF.